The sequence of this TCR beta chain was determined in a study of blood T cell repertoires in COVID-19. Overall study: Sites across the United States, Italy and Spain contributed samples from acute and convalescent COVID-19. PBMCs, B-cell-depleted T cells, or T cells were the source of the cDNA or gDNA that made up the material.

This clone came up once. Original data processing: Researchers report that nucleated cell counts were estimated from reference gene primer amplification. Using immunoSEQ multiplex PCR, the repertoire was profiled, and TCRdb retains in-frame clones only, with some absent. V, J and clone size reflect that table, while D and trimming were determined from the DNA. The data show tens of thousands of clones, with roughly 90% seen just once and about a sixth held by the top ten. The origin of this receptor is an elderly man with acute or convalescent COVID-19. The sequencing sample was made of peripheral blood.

CDR3 residues: CASSLSGQAFYGYTF. In DNA form, the CDR3 reads TGTGCCAGCAGCCTTTCGGGACAGGCCTTCTATGGCTACACCTTC. The J gene is TRBJ1-2, the V gene TRBV7-9; TRBD1 matches at 8 bases. The V segment lost 5 bases and the J segment 4 bases; nucleotides outside the gene matches: 9. Germline loops: CDR1 SEHNR, CDR2 FQNEAQ (reference sequence). The length of the CDR3 is 15 residues.